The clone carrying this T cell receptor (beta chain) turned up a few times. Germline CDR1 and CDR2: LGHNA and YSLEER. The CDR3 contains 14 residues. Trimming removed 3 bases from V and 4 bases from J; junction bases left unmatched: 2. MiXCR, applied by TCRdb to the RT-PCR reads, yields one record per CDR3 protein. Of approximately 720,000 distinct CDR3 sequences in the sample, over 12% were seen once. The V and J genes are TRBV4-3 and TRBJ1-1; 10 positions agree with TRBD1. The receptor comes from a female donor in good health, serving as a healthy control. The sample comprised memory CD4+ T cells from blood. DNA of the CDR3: TGCGCCAGCAGCCAGGGACAGGGGATCACTGAAGCTTTCTTT. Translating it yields CASSQGQGITEAFF.